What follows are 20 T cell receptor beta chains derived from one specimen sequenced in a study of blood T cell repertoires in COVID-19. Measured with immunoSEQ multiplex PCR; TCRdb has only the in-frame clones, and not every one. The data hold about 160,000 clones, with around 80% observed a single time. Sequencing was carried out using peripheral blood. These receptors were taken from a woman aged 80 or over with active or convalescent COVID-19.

The CDR3 loop reads CASSRPGPGREQYF. The CDR3 bases are TGTGCCAGCAGCCGCCCCGGACCCGGGAGGGAGCAGTACTTC. V and J are TRBV3-1 (or the pseudogene TRBV3-2) and TRBJ2-7; 7 bases line up with TRBD2. Germline CDR1 and CDR2: LGHDT and YNNKEL (reference sequence). The ends lost 4 bases at V and 7 bases at J; junction bases unmatched: 10. The CDR3 is 14 amino acids.

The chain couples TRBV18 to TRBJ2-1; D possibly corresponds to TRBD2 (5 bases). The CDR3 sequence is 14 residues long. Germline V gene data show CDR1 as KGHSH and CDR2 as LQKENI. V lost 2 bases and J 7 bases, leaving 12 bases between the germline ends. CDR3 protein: CASSPGGGRNEQFF. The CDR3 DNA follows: TGTGCCAGCTCACCAGGAGGCGGGCGGAATGAGCAGTTCTTC.

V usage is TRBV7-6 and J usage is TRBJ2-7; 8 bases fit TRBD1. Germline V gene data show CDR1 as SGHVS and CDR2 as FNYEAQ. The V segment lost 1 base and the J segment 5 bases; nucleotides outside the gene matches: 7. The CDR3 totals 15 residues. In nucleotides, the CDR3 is TGTGCCAGCAGCTTAGACCGGACAGGGCCGAACGAGCAGTACTTC. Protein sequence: CASSLDRTGPNEQYF.

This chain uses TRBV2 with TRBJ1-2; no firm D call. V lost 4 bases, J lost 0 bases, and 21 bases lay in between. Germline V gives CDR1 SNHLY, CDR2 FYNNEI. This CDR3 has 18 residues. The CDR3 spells CASSGAGNSPRTNYGYTF. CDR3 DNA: TGTGCCAGCAGTGGTGCGGGAAACAGCCCCCGTACTAACTATGGCTACACCTTC.

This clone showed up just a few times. CDR3 sequence: CASSYSLNEQYF. The CDR3 DNA follows: TGTGCCAGCTCATATTCCCTAAACGAGCAGTACTTC. The rearrangement links TRBV18 to TRBJ2-7, with D unresolved. Trimming cost V 5 bases and J 5 bases, with 10 bases left between them. Germline loops: CDR1 KGHSH, CDR2 LQKENI. The CDR3 sequence is 12 residues long.

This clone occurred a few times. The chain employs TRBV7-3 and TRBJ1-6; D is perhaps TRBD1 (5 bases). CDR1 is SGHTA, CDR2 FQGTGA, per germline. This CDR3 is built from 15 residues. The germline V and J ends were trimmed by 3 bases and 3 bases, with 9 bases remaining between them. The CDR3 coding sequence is TGTGCCAGCAGCTTTGACGGGGGCTATAATTCACCCCTCCACTTT. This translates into CASSFDGGYNSPLHF.

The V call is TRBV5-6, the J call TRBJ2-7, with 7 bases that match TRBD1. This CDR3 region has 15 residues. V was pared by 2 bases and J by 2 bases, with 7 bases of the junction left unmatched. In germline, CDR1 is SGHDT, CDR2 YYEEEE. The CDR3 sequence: CASSLRQGQTYEQYF. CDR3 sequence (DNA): TGTGCCAGCAGCTTAAGACAGGGACAGACCTACGAGCAGTACTTC.

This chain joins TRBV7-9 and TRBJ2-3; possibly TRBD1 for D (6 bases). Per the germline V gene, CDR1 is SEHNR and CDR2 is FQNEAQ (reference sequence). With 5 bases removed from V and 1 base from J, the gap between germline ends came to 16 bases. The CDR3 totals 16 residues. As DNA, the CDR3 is TGTGCCAGCAGCCTCCCGACAGGACCGCGCACAGATACGCAGTATTTT. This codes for CASSLPTGPRTDTQYF.

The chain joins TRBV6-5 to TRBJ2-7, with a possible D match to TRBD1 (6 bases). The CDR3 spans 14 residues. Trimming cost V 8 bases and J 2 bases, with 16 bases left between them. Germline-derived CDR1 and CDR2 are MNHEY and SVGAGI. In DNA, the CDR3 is TGTGCCAGCGACCCCAGGGGTCTGGCCTACGAGCAGTACTTC. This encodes CASDPRGLAYEQYF.

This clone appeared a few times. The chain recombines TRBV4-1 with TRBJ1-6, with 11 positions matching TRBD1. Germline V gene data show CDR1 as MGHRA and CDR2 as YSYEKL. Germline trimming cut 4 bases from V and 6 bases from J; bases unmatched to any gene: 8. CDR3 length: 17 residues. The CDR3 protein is CASSPWTGGTINSPLHF. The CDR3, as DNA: TGCGCCAGCAGCCCCTGGACAGGGGGCACAATTAATTCACCCCTCCACTTT.

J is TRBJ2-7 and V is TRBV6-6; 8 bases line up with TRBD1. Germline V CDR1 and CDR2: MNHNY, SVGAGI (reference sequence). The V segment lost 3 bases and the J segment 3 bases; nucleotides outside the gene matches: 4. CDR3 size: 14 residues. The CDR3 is CASSYGQGLYEQYF. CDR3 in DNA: TGTGCCAGCAGTTATGGACAGGGACTCTACGAGCAGTACTTC.

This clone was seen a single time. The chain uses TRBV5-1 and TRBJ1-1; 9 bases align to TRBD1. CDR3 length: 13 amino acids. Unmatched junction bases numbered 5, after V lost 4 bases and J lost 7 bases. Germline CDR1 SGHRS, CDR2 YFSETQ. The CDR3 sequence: CASSTGQGYEAFF. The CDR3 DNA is TGCGCCAGCAGCACGGGACAGGGCTATGAAGCTTTCTTT. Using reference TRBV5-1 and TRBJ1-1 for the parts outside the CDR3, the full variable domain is KAGVTQTPRYLIKTRGQQVTLSCSPISGHRSVSWYQQTPGQGLQFLFEYFSETQRNKGNFPGRFSGRQFSNSRSEMNVSTLELGDSALYLCASSTGQGYEAFFGQGTRLTVV.

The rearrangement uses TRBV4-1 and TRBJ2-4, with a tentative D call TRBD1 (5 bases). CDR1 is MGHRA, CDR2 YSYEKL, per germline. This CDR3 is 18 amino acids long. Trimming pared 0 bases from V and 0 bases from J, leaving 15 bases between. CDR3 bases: TGCGCCAGCAGCCAAGATCAAGGGGCACGATTAGCCAAAAACATTCAGTACTTC. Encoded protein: CASSQDQGARLAKNIQYF.

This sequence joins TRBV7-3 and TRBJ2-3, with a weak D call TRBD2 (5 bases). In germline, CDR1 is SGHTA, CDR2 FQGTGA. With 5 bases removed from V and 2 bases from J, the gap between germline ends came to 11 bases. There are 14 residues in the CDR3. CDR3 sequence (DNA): TGTGCCAGCAGCCAAGGACTGGCCACAGATACGCAGTATTTT. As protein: CASSQGLATDTQYF.

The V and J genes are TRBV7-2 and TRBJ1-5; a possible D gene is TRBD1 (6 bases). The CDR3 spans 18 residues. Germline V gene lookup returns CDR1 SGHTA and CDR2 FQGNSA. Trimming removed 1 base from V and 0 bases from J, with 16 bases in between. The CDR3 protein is CASSLGFAQGPSNQPQHF. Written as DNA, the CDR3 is TGTGCCAGCAGCTTAGGATTTGCACAGGGACCTAGCAATCAGCCCCAGCATTTT.

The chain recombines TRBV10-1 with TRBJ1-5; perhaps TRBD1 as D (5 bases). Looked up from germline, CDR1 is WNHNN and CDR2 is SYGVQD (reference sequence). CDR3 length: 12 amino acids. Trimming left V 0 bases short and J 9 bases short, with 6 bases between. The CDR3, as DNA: TGCGCCAGCAGTGAGTCCGGGGGGCCCCAGCATTTT. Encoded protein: CASSESGGPQHF.

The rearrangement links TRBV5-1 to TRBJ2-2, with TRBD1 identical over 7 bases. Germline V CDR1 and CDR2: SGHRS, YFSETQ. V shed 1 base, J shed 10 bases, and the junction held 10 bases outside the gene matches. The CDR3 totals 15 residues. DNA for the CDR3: TGCGCCAGCAGCTTGCCCGGGACAGCCTCGACGGAGCTGTTTTTT. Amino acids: CASSLPGTASTELFF.

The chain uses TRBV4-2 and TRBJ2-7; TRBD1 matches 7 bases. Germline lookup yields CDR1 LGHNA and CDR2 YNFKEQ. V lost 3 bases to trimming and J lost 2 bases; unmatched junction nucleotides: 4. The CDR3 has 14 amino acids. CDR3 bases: TGTGCCAGCAGCCACGGACAGGTAGCCTACGAGCAGTACTTC. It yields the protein CASSHGQVAYEQYF.

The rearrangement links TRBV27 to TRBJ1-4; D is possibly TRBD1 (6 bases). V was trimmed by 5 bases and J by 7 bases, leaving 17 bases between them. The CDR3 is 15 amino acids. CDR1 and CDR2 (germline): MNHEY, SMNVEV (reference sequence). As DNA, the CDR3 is TGTGCCAGCAGTCTTACCAGGGGCGGAGGTGAAAAACTGTTTTTT. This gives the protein CASSLTRGGGEKLFF.

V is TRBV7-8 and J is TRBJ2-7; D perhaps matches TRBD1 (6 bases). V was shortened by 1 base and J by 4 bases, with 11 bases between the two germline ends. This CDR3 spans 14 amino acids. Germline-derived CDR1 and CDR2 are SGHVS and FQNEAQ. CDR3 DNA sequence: TGTGCCAGCAGCTTAGGGGGCCAGGGGTACGAGCAGTACTTC. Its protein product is CASSLGGQGYEQYF.